The source of this T cell receptor beta chain is a study of shared clonotypes between healthy human individuals. This CDR3 has 15 residues. Germline V gene lookup returns CDR1 SGHDN and CDR2 FVKESK. V shed 0 bases and J shed 5 bases, with 13 bases lying between them. The naive CD8 subset, CD45RO-negative cells positively selected for CCR7, excluded terminally differentiated effector memory CD45RA+ cells. Genomic DNA of each subset was evenly split across several immunoSEQ plates. Measured with immunoSEQ multiplex PCR; TCRdb has only the in-frame clones, and not every one. The sample contains some 600,000 clones, roughly 96% of which appear only once.

The sequence came from a woman in her twenties or thirties in good health. The sequenced sample consisted of naive CD8+ T cells sorted from blood. The V call is TRBV14, the J call TRBJ2-5; D may be TRBD1 (6 bases). The DNA for the CDR3 is TGTGCCAGCAGCCAAGATTTACAGGGTGAGGAGACCCAGTACTTC. Amino acid sequence: CASSQDLQGEETQYF.